This T cell receptor beta chain was sequenced in a study of T cell changes during pregnancy in multiple sclerosis. Trimming removed 7 bases from V and 5 bases from J; junction bases left unmatched: 6. The CDR3 has 13 residues. The germline V gene has CDR1 ENHRY and CDR2 SYGVKD. Using immunoSEQ multiplex PCR, the repertoire was profiled, and TCRdb retains in-frame clones only, with some absent. The sample consists of 35,000 to 45,000 clones, around nine tenths of them appearing once. The clonotype originates from a female donor with multiple sclerosis, enrolled in a pregnancy study. V and J are TRBV10-3 and TRBJ1-1; the match to TRBD1 covers 8 bases. The input for sequencing was CD8+ T cells from peripheral blood mononuclear cells, taken in the first trimester of pregnancy. The DNA for the CDR3 is TGTGCCATCACCGACAGGGGACAGACTGAAGCTTTCTTT. It yields the protein CAITDRGQTEAFF.